These 25 T cell receptor beta chains were all obtained from the same sample, sequenced in a study of CD8+ T cells in alopecia areata. As to treatment: oral pan-JAK inhibitor, 5-10 mg twice daily. Following RNA extraction, reverse transcription yielded cDNA that acted as the sequencing template. Measured with immunoSEQ multiplex PCR; TCRdb has only the in-frame clones, and not every one. The data contain some 150,000 clones, roughly nine tenths of them singletons. Sequences were derived from CD8+ T cells sorted from blood, sampled at week 4, from a patient treated with tofacitinib. These receptors all stem from a human donor with alopecia areata.

The chain is built from TRBV7-9 and TRBJ2-7, with D tentatively TRBD1 or TRBD2 (6 bases each). The CDR3 contains 15 residues. V lost 5 bases, J lost 6 bases, and 20 bases lay in between. Germline CDR1 reads SEHNR; CDR2 reads FQNEAQ (reference sequence). DNA for the CDR3: TGTGCCAGCAGCGCTGCTGAGGGGGGAGCCTCCGAGCAGTACTTC. Translation: CASSAAEGGASEQYF.

This chain connects TRBV9 to TRBJ2-6, with D possibly being TRBD1 (5 bases). The CDR3 is made up of 15 amino acids. The germline gives CDR1 SGDLS, CDR2 YYNGEE. The V end lost 2 bases, the J end lost 1 base, and 7 bases lay between the germline ends. The chain's CDR3 is CASSVRVSGANVLTF. Here the CDR3 DNA reads TGTGCCAGCAGCGTCAGGGTATCTGGGGCCAACGTCCTGACTTTC.

This chain connects TRBV29-1 to TRBJ2-1, with 8 positions matching TRBD1. Germline trimming cut 0 bases from V and 4 bases from J; bases unmatched to any gene: 8. This CDR3 contains 16 residues. The germline V gene encodes CDR1 SQVTM and CDR2 ANQGSEA. In DNA, the CDR3 is TGCAGCGTTGAAGATACCGACAGGGGATCATACAATGAGCAGTTCTTC. Translation gives CSVEDTDRGSYNEQFF.

This chain uses TRBV6-1 with TRBJ1-5; D ambiguous. The CDR3 has 13 amino acids. From germline, CDR1 is MNHNS and CDR2 SASEGT. V dropped 3 bases and J dropped 5 bases, with 8 bases sitting between them. Here the CDR3 reads CASSEDGYQPQHF. The CDR3 nucleotides are TGTGCCAGCAGTGAGGACGGTTATCAGCCCCAGCATTTT.

The genes are TRBV29-1 and TRBJ2-1; D is undetermined. V lost 7 bases and J lost 5, with 9 bases in between. Looked up from germline, CDR1 is SQVTM and CDR2 is ANQGSEA. The CDR3 is 11 residues long. For the CDR3, the DNA is TGCAGCGCTCTAGAGAACAATGAGCAGTTCTTC. Translation gives CSALENNEQFF.

The rearrangement uses TRBV2 and TRBJ2-7, with a possible D match to TRBD1 (5 bases). The germline gives CDR1 SNHLY, CDR2 FYNNEI. The CDR3 loop spans 14 amino acids. V was shortened by 7 bases and J by 3 bases, with 16 bases between the two germline ends. The CDR3 reads CASTQGAPNYEQYF. In DNA form, the CDR3 reads TGTGCCAGCACCCAAGGGGCACCTAACTACGAGCAGTACTTC.

This sequence joins TRBV27 and TRBJ2-7, with D possibly matching TRBD2 (6 bases). This CDR3 is built from 13 residues. Germline V lookup: CDR1 MNHEY, CDR2 SMNVEV (reference sequence). V was clipped by 6 bases and J by 2 bases, with 11 bases between them. This chain's CDR3 is CASSFRETYEQYF. The DNA for the CDR3 is TGTGCCAGCAGCTTCCGGGAGACCTACGAGCAGTACTTC.

In DNA form, the CDR3 reads TGTGCCATCAGCCCAGGGGTGGACGAGCAGTACTTC. Translating gives CAISPGVDEQYF. The rearrangement links TRBV10-3 to TRBJ2-5; maybe TRBD1 (6 bases). The J call may be in error: the DNA end matches TRBJ2-7 better. Germline V lookup: CDR1 ENHRY, CDR2 SYGVKD. This CDR3 contains 12 residues.

The chain is built from TRBV27 and TRBJ2-7, with 8 positions matching TRBD1. From germline, CDR1 is MNHEY and CDR2 SMNVEV (reference sequence). Trimming removed 5 bases from V and 4 bases from J; junction bases left unmatched: 7. This CDR3 region has 14 residues. As DNA, the CDR3 is TGTGCCAGCAGTCCAGACAGGGGTTGGTACGAGCAGTACTTC. It codes for CASSPDRGWYEQYF.

V usage is TRBV5-4 and J usage is TRBJ2-7, with D perhaps TRBD2 (5 bases). Trimming took 0 bases from V and 2 from J, leaving 9 bases between them. Germline V gene lookup returns CDR1 SGHNT and CDR2 YYREEE (reference sequence). The CDR3 loop spans 14 amino acids. The CDR3 sequence is CASSLAGKPYEQYF. For the CDR3, the DNA is TGTGCCAGCAGCTTGGCCGGGAAGCCCTACGAGCAGTACTTC.

The chain carries TRBV27 and TRBJ2-1; a weak D match, TRBD2 (6 bases). Germline CDR1 and CDR2: MNHEY and SMNVEV (reference sequence). Trimming removed 7 bases from V and 4 bases from J, with 11 bases in between. The CDR3 has 13 residues. The CDR3 region has the DNA TGTGCCAGCACGGGACTGGGGTACAATGAGCAGTTCTTC. It encodes CASTGLGYNEQFF.

The chain has TRBV6-6 and TRBJ2-1; D is unresolved. CDR1 is MNHNY, CDR2 SVGAGI, per germline (reference sequence). This CDR3 is 12 amino acids long. V shed 8 bases and J shed 3 bases, with 8 bases lying between them. The CDR3 loop is CASGPLYNEQFF. The CDR3 DNA follows: TGTGCCAGCGGACCCCTCTACAATGAGCAGTTCTTC.

This chain uses TRBV4-1 with TRBJ2-1; 10 bases agree with TRBD1. Losses at the gene ends were 3 bases for V and 4 bases for J; bases not matched to a gene: 9. This CDR3 region has 17 residues. Per germline, CDR1 MGHRA and CDR2 YSYEKL. For the CDR3, the DNA is TGCGCCAGCAGCCATCCACCGGGACAGGGGTTTTACAATGAGCAGTTCTTC. As protein: CASSHPPGQGFYNEQFF.

Concerning this clone: A junction boundary mismatches the germline segment, possibly from a read error. The chain is built from TRBV7-9 and TRBJ2-1; D unclear. CDR3 length: 16 amino acids. Germline V lookup: CDR1 SEHNR, CDR2 FQNEAQ (reference sequence). In nucleotides, the CDR3 is TGTGCCACCAGCGTTGGGGTCCTTAGTCCTTGGAATGAGCAGTTCTTC. This translates into CATSVGVLSPWNEQFF.

The J gene is TRBJ2-7, the V gene TRBV29-1; 7 nucleotides align to TRBD1. The CDR3 is 11 amino acids. The V segment lost 7 bases and the J segment 4 bases; nucleotides outside the gene matches: 4. Per germline, CDR1 SQVTM and CDR2 ANQGSEA. The DNA for the CDR3 is TGCAGCGGGACACAGGGGTACGAGCAGTACTTC. Encoded protein: CSGTQGYEQYF.

The J gene is TRBJ2-7, the V gene TRBV19; D is ambiguous. Per germline, CDR1 LNHDA and CDR2 SQIVND (reference sequence). The CDR3 contains 13 residues. The ends were cut back, 4 bases at V and 2 bases at J, with 9 bases in the middle. In DNA, the CDR3 is TGTGCCAGTAGTACGACGGTAACCTACGAGCAGTACTTC. As protein: CASSTTVTYEQYF.

The chain joins TRBV7-2 to TRBJ2-1, with 11 bases that match TRBD2. V trimming: 2 bases; J trimming: 7 bases; junction bases outside the gene matches: 10. The CDR3 length is 17 residues. CDR1 SGHTA and CDR2 FQGNSA come from the germline V gene. The CDR3 region has the DNA TGTGCCAGCAGCTTACACCCTAGCGGGGGGTTTTATAATGAGCAGTTCTTC. Translating gives CASSLHPSGGFYNEQFF.

The gene calls are TRBV30 and TRBJ2-6, with TRBD1 matching over 8 bases. CDR1 is GTSNPN, CDR2 SVGIG, per germline (reference sequence). V dropped 5 bases and J dropped 2; count of bases not matched to a gene: 2. This CDR3 comprises 14 residues. The CDR3 protein is CAWATGAGANVLTF. CDR3 bases: TGTGCCTGGGCGACAGGGGCTGGGGCCAACGTCCTGACTTTC.

This chain links TRBV9 with TRBJ2-7; unclear D gene. CDR3 length: 16 residues. Germline CDR1 is SGDLS and CDR2 is YYNGEE. Trimming shortened V by 2 bases and J by 2 bases, and 17 bases separated the two germline ends. The CDR3 DNA reads TGTGCCAGCAGCGTGTCTGAGGTGGGGAACCCCTACGAGCAGTACTTC. Protein product: CASSVSEVGNPYEQYF.

This sequence joins TRBV27 and TRBJ2-7; TRBD1 is a possible D gene (5 bases). Trimming pared 4 bases from V and 5 bases from J, leaving 9 bases between. CDR1 is MNHEY and CDR2 is SMNVEV in the germline V gene (reference sequence). The CDR3 spans 12 residues. As DNA, the CDR3 is TGTGCCAGCAGTTCAGGGATGAACGAGCAGTACTTC. This sequence encodes CASSSGMNEQYF.

This clone has a single count. The CDR3: CASSLVAWNEKLFF. The CDR3 DNA reads TGTGCCAGCAGCTTAGTAGCCTGGAATGAAAAACTGTTTTTT. V is TRBV7-2 and J is TRBJ1-4, with D unresolved. The CDR3 has 14 amino acids. V was cut by 1 base and J by 5 bases, with 8 bases left in between. CDR1 SGHTA and CDR2 FQGNSA come from the germline V gene.

This chain joins TRBV15 and TRBJ2-2; D assignment may be TRBD1 or TRBD2 (6 bases each). V gave up 0 bases and J gave up 2 bases, with 16 bases separating them. Germline CDR1 LNHNV, CDR2 YYDKDF (reference sequence). The CDR3 covers 18 residues. CDR3 sequence reads: CATSREFGGTYNTGELFF. CDR3 nucleotide sequence: TGTGCCACCAGCAGAGAATTCGGCGGGACATATAACACCGGGGAGCTGTTTTTT.

This clone has more than one count but fewer than ten. J is TRBJ2-7 and V is TRBV29-1; D may correspond to TRBD1 or TRBD2 (5 bases each). The CDR3 loop spans 14 amino acids. V lost 1 base and J 3 bases, leaving 13 bases between the germline ends. Germline CDR1 and CDR2: SQVTM and ANQGSEA. CDR3 loop: CSVEGDGEGYEQYF. DNA for the CDR3: TGCAGCGTTGAAGGGGACGGCGAAGGCTACGAGCAGTACTTC.

CDR3 sequence (DNA): TGTGCCAGCAGTTACGGCAGGGAGGACGAGCAGTACTTC. This translates into CASSYGREDEQYF. The chain has TRBV6-5 and TRBJ2-7; a weak D match, TRBD2 (6 bases). The V gene lost 2 bases and the J gene lost 5 bases, with 10 bases spanning the gap. Looked up from germline, CDR1 is MNHEY and CDR2 is SVGAGI. The CDR3 has 13 amino acids.

As to this clone: This CDR3 is also generated by other DNA sequences in the sample. The rearrangement uses TRBV27 and TRBJ2-7, with D maybe TRBD1 (5 bases). Between the trimmed V and J ends, which lost 1 base and 0 bases, there was a span of 13 bases. Germline V gene data show CDR1 as MNHEY and CDR2 as SMNVEV (reference sequence). This CDR3 has 16 amino acids. The CDR3 sequence: CASSLFARASSYEQYF. The CDR3 bases are TGTGCCAGCAGTTTATTCGCCAGGGCCAGCTCCTACGAGCAGTACTTC.